The 9 T cell receptor beta chains given below trace back to one sample, sequenced in a study of blood T cell repertoires in COVID-19. The repertoire was sequenced with immunoSEQ multiplex PCR; TCRdb's copy has only in-frame clones and lacks some. The data contain a few hundred thousand clones, 88% of them seen just once; the ten biggest clones take up about 3%. Specimen: PBMCs or T cells enriched from blood (not recorded which). The origin of the receptors is a woman in her forties or fifties who had recovered from COVID-19.

This clone was seen only once. V gene TRBV5-6 combines with J gene TRBJ2-1, with TRBD2 matching over 12 bases. This CDR3 has 17 amino acids. J gave up 7 bases and V 3 bases, and 11 bases lay outside the gene matches. Germline lookup yields CDR1 SGHDT and CDR2 YYEEEE. The CDR3 reads CASSSPRGLAGRNEQFF. CDR3 DNA: TGTGCCAGCAGCTCCCCAAGGGGACTAGCGGGTCGGAATGAGCAGTTCTTC.

The V gene is TRBV14, the J gene TRBJ2-7, with TRBD1 identical over 9 bases. The CDR3 sequence is 17 residues long. Germline V CDR1 and CDR2: SGHDN, FVKESK. The V segment lost 2 bases and the J segment 0 bases; nucleotides outside the gene matches: 8. CDR3 in DNA: TGTGCCAGCAGCCAACTCATAGGACAGGGGTCCTCCTACGAGCAGTACTTC. Translated, it gives CASSQLIGQGSSYEQYF. The variable domain in full, completed from reference TRBV14 and TRBJ2-7, reads EAGVTQFPSHSVIEKGQTVTLRCDPISGHDNLYWYRRVMGKEIKFLLHFVKESKQDESGMPNNRFLAERTGGTYSTLKVQPAELEDSGVYFCASSQLIGQGSSYEQYFGPGTRLTVT.

This chain connects TRBV11-3 to TRBJ2-1, with TRBD1 matching 8 bases. This CDR3 is 13 amino acids long. Germline V gives CDR1 SGHNT, CDR2 YENEEA. The junction had 3 bases not matched to a gene; V was cut back by 3 bases and J by 8 bases. The CDR3 protein is CASSFGQGYEQFF. In nucleotides, the CDR3 is TGTGCCAGCAGCTTCGGACAGGGCTATGAGCAGTTCTTC.

This chain links TRBV18 with TRBJ2-1; D is ambiguous. CDR1 KGHSH and CDR2 LQKENI come from the germline V gene. Between the trimmed V and J ends, which lost 4 bases and 8 bases, there was a span of 18 bases. The CDR3 covers 15 residues. CDR3 DNA sequence: TGTGCCAGCTCACACCCTATAAATTTGTGGTATGAGCAGTTCTTC. Amino acid sequence: CASSHPINLWYEQFF.

This chain connects TRBV19 to TRBJ1-5, with D tentatively TRBD1 (6 bases). Per the germline V gene, CDR1 is LNHDA and CDR2 is SQIVND (reference sequence). There are 13 residues in the CDR3. V was shortened by 5 bases and J by 10 bases, with 15 bases between the two germline ends. The CDR3 DNA is TGTGCCAGTAGTTGGCAGGCTGGGGGCCCCCAGCATTTT. It is translated as CASSWQAGGPQHF.

In DNA form, the CDR3 reads TGTGCCACGGGGGGAGGAAGCACAGATACGCAGTATTTT. It codes for CATGGGSTDTQYF. The chain joins TRBV24-1 to TRBJ2-3; D perhaps matches TRBD2 (6 bases). Germline-derived CDR1 and CDR2 are KGHDR and SFDVKD. The V gene lost 10 bases and the J gene lost 0 bases, with 10 bases spanning the gap. The CDR3 runs to 13 residues.

The chain carries TRBV25-1 and TRBJ2-7; possibly TRBD2 for D (6 bases). The CDR3 is 14 amino acids. V dropped 2 bases and J dropped 2 bases, with 10 bases sitting between them. Germline V lookup: CDR1 MGHDK, CDR2 SYGVNS. This CDR3 is CASSEQLAPYEQYF. CDR3 DNA sequence: TGTGCCAGCAGTGAACAGCTAGCGCCCTACGAGCAGTACTTC.

This rearrangement joins TRBV7-2 to TRBJ2-2; 14 nucleotides match TRBD2. With V trimmed by 1 base and J by 5 bases, 0 bases remained unmatched. Germline V gives CDR1 SGHTA, CDR2 FQGNSA. The CDR3 has 16 amino acids. For the CDR3, the DNA is TGTGCCAGCAGCTTAGGGACTAGCGGGAGGACCGGGGAGCTGTTTTTT. Translating it yields CASSLGTSGRTGELFF. Full variable domain (missing parts from reference TRBV7-2 and TRBJ2-2): GAGVSQSPSNKVTEKGKDVELRCDPISGHTALYWYRQSLGQGLEFLIYFQGNSAPDKSGLPSDRFSAERTGGSVSTLTIQRTQQEDSAVYLCASSLGTSGRTGELFFGEGSRLTVL.

This rearrangement joins TRBV21-1 to TRBJ2-7; the D segment call TRBD1 is taken from the table without a DNA check. TRBV21-1 is noted as a pseudogene. The length of the CDR3 is 11 residues. CDR3 protein: CASSKQAEQYF. CDR3 sequence (DNA): TGTGCCAGCAGCAAACAGGCAGAGCAGTACTTC.